This T cell receptor (beta chain) was sequenced during a study of regulatory T cells in long-lasting Graves disease. Study-wide results and caveats: Persistent disease samples used TRBV28, TRBJ1-2 and TRBJ2-5 preferentially.

Both iRepertoire HTBI primers and Arm-PCR of CDR3 regions were used to build the TCR beta libraries. TCRdb fed the multiplex PCR reads into MiXCR, producing one record per CDR3 protein. The profile shows around 400,000 distinct CDR3 sequences, about 16% of them singletons. Time point: newly diagnosed GD, antithyroid drugs for less than 3 months. The authors made the TCR library using RNA they extracted from PBMCs. Tubes containing EDTA received about 9.4 milliliters of drawn peripheral blood. CDR1 MNHNS and CDR2 SASEGT come from the germline V gene. The CDR3 runs 14 residues. A word on this clonotype: Its target is not known. A clone one base away is much larger, so this may be a read error.

This receptor was obtained from a female donor with Graves disease. This chain connects TRBV6-1 to TRBJ2-1; no definite D call. Sequencing was performed on peripheral blood mononuclear cells (PBMCs), taken at new diagnosis, from a patient treated with antithyroid drugs. CDR3 DNA: TGTGTCAGCAGTCTGCCGTCCCTTGTCGCAGAGCAGTTCTTC. It codes for CVSSLPSLVAEQFF.